The present T cell receptor beta chain was sequenced within a study of blood T cells in healthy people across ages. Staff drew roughly 10 milliliters of peripheral blood from each donor. CDR3 length: 15 residues. Trimming removed 3 bases at V and 14 bases at J, with 24 bases between. Germline CDR1 reads MGHRA; CDR2 reads YSYEKL. With a J-beta primer mix and a sample-barcoded 5' primer, a second PCR ran roughly 6 to 12 cycles. TCRdb re-called the 5' RACE reads through MiXCR, storing one row per CDR3 protein. The sample lists around 750,000 distinct CDR3 sequences, about 55% occurring once. A remark on this clonotype: Its antigen remains unidentified.

Broader study findings: Unsorted PBMC input precluded a conclusive naive versus antigen-experienced comparison.

This clonotype was obtained from a man older than 75 in good health. The chain combines TRBV4-1 with TRBJ2-3; the D call may be TRBD1 or TRBD2 (5 bases each). Source material: blood. CDR3 amino acids: CASSQGVIGTRYAYF. CDR3 DNA: TGCGCCAGCAGCCAGGGGGTGATCGGAACCAGATACGCGTATTTT.